The 2 T cell receptor beta chains presented below share a single source sample, sequenced in a study of blood T cell repertoires in COVID-19 (dated by TCRdb to about 2020). Preparation of the library involved the immunoSEQ multiplex PCR assay. TCRdb retrieved this table from immuneACCESS and kept in-frame rearrangements only. Not all clones are present; in checked studies, unresolved V genes account for under half, and no reason is known for the remainder. The sample table contains around 350,000 clones; only one count was recorded for approximately 86% of them. 3% of the sample rests with the top ten. Input material: peripheral blood. Every receptor here comes from a human donor in a cohort sampled during active COVID-19.

This sequence joins TRBV5-1 and TRBJ1-1, with 9 bases fitting TRBD1. CDR1 and CDR2 from the germline V gene are SGHRS and YFSETQ. V gave up 4 bases and J gave up 4 bases; unmatched junction bases: 11. This CDR3 has 16 residues. CDR3 amino acids: CASSGITGGSGTEAFF. CDR3 DNA: TGCGCCAGCAGCGGGATAACAGGGGGCTCCGGCACTGAAGCTTTCTTT.

The chain uses TRBV5-5 and TRBJ2-7; TRBD2 agrees at 8 bases. Germline assignment: CDR1 SGHKS and CDR2 YYEKEE (reference sequence). The CDR3 runs to 15 residues. V lost 0 bases, J lost 4 bases, and 6 bases stayed unmatched. The CDR3 here is CASSLAGRGEYEQYF. DNA for the CDR3: TGTGCCAGCAGCTTGGCCGGGAGGGGGGAGTACGAGCAGTACTTC.